Here is one T cell receptor beta chain with its context. Source study methods: Reference gene primers were amplified, and this amplification served to estimate nucleated cell counts. Method: immunoSEQ multiplex PCR; TCRdb's copy keeps in-frame clones and lacks some. V, J and clone size are taken as reported in that table, and D and trimming were inferred from the DNA itself. The sample lists about 48,000 clones; approximately 88% were seen once. This sample was taken from a study of blood T cell repertoires in COVID-19. The wider study: The United States, Italy and Spain were the sources of the acute and convalescent COVID-19 samples. Sources were T cells, B-cell-depleted T cells, or PBMCs; the material itself was cDNA or gDNA.

V was cut by 6 bases and J by 1 base, with 16 bases left in between. Germline V gene data show CDR1 as KGHSH and CDR2 as LQKENI. This CDR3 has 16 amino acids. The sequenced sample was peripheral blood. The TCR sequence derives from a man between 65 and 85 years old with acute or convalescent COVID-19. This chain joins TRBV18 and TRBJ1-3, with D tentatively TRBD1 (6 bases). CDR3 sequence reads: CASSQDAGESGNTIYF. The CDR3 coding sequence is TGTGCCAGCTCCCAGGATGCAGGGGAATCTGGAAACACCATATATTTT.